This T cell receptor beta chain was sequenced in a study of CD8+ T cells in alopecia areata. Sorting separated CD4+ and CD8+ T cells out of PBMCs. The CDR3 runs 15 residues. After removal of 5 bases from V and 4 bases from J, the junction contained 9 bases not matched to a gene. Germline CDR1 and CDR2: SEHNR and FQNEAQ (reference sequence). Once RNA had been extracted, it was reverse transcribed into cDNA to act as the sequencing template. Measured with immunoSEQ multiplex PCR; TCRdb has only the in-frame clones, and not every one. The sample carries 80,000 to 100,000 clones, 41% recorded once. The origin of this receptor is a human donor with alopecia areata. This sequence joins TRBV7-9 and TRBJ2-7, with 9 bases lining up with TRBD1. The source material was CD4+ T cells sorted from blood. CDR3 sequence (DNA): TGTGCCAGCAGCCTTGGGACAGGGATGGGATACGAGCAGTACTTC. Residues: CASSLGTGMGYEQYF.